This paragraph covers one T cell receptor beta chain sequence. Its antigen is not known. The sample belongs to a study of T cell responses to AZD1222 COVID-19 vaccine. Study context: Second-dose intervals near 4 or 12 weeks were combined.

The CDR3 has 14 residues. Germline assignment: CDR1 GTSNPN and CDR2 SVGIG (reference sequence). Trimming left V 2 bases short and J 0 bases short, with 7 bases between. Study-level results: Donors skewed white British and female; clonal diversity was possibly underestimated. AZD1222 recipients seropositive at baseline numbered only 5 or 6. The study found vaccine-associated CD4 TCRs spanning spike, dominant at 160-218 and 743-854.

This table comes from immunoSEQ multiplex PCR, and its TCRdb copy is limited to in-frame clones, with some not included. This sample carries fewer than 150,000 clones, roughly 93% of them seen once, and the ten largest clones take under 4%. The sample here was peripheral blood, taken on day 0 of AZD1222 vaccination. V usage is TRBV30 and J usage is TRBJ1-4; D is unclear. The clonotype originates from an adult in good health. The CDR3, as DNA: TGTGCCTGGAGTTCCGGCACAACTAATGAAAAACTGTTTTTT. This codes for CAWSSGTTNEKLFF.